The entry below describes one T cell receptor beta chain. Its specificity is not known. Primers: 60 Vbeta forward and 13 Jbeta reverse. Only in-frame clones appear in the TCRdb table, and some are missing; sequencing was by immunoSEQ multiplex PCR. The sample carries approximately 170,000 clones, 65% to 85% recorded once. This entry belongs to a study of cytomegalovirus exposure and HLA in healthy donors. Study results and caveats: Across donors, sequencing depth was assumed by presence/absence analyses to be roughly uniform.

The donors (healthy individuals) were bone marrow donors. The germline V and J ends were trimmed by 0 bases and 4 bases, with 9 bases remaining between them. This CDR3 has 14 residues. CDR1 and CDR2 (germline): KGHSH, LQKENI. Sequencing used PBMCs. The source is a male donor in good health and CMV-seronegative. The chain carries TRBV18 and TRBJ1-2, with D unclear. The CDR3 DNA follows: TGTGCCAGCTCACCACCGAGGGAGGGCTATGGCTACACCTTC. Translated, it gives CASSPPREGYGYTF.